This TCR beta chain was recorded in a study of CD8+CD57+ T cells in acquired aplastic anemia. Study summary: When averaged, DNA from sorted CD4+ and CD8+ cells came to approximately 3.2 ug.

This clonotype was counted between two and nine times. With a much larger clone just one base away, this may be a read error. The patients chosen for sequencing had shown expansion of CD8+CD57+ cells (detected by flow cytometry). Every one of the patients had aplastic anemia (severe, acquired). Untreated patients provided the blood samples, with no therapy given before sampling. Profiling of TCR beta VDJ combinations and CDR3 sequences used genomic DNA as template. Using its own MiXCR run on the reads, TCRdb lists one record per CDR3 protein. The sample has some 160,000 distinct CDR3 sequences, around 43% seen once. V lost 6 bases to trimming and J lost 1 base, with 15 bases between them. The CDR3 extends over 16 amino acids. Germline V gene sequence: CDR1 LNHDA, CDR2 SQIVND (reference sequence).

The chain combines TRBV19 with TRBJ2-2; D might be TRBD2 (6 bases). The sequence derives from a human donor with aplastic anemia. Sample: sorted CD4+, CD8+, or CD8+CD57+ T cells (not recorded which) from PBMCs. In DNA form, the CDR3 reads TGTGCCAGTAGAATCCTAGGAGGGGTGAACACCGGGGAGCTGTTTTTT. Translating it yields CASRILGGVNTGELFF.